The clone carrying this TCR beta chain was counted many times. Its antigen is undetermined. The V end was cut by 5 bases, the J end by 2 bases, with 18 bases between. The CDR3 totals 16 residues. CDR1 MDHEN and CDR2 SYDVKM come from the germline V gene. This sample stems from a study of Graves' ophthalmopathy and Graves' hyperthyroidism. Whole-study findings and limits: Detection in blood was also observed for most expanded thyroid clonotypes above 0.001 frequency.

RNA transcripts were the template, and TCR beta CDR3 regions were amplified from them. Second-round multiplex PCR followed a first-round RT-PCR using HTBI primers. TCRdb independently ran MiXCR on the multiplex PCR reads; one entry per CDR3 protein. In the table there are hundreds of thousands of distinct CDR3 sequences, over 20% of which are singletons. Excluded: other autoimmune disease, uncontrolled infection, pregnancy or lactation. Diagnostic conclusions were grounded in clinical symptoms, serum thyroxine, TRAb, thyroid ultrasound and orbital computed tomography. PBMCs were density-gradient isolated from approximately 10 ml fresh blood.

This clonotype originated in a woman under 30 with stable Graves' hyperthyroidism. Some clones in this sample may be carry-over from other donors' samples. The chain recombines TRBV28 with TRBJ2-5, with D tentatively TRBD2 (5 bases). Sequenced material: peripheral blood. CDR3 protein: CASSTSWVAIQETQYF. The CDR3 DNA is TGTGCCAGCAGTACCTCGTGGGTAGCGATTCAAGAGACCCAGTACTTC.